The 30 T cell receptor beta chains below come from one sample, sequenced in a study of technical replicates of blood from a handful of donors. Here immunoSEQ multiplex PCR was the method, and the copy in TCRdb shows in-frame clones only, minus some. Of some 80,000 clones listed, approximately 93% are singletons. Sequenced sample: T cells isolated from PBMCs. These receptor sequences come from a human donor in good health.

This chain connects TRBV6-5 to TRBJ2-7, with TRBD1 matching 9 bases. After removal of 0 bases from V and 2 bases from J, the junction contained 2 bases not matched to a gene. In germline, CDR1 is MNHEY, CDR2 SVGAGI. CDR3 length: 15 residues. In nucleotides, the CDR3 is TGTGCCAGCAGTTACTCCGGGACAGGGCCCTACGAGCAGTACTTC. This codes for CASSYSGTGPYEQYF.

The J gene is TRBJ2-3, the V gene TRBV19, with 7 bases lining up with TRBD2. The CDR3 sequence is 16 residues long. Trimming took 3 bases from V and 1 from J; bases not matched to a gene: 7. Germline values: CDR1 LNHDA, CDR2 SQIVND (reference sequence). Written as DNA, the CDR3 is TGTGCCAGTAGTATCCGGGGAGGGCAAGGCACAGATACGCAGTATTTT. Its protein product is CASSIRGGQGTDTQYF.

V gene TRBV7-2 combines with J gene TRBJ1-4, with 10 positions matching TRBD1. V gave up 6 bases and J gave up 7 bases; unmatched junction bases: 5. In germline, CDR1 is SGHTA, CDR2 FQGNSA. This CDR3 comprises 14 residues. Written as DNA, the CDR3 is TGTGCCAGCAGTCGGGACAGGGGCGGTGAAAAACTGTTTTTT. Residues: CASSRDRGGEKLFF.

The V and J genes are TRBV11-3 and TRBJ2-7; D gene uncertain. Trimming pared 0 bases from V and 3 bases from J, leaving 9 bases between. CDR1 is SGHNT, CDR2 YENEEA, per germline. The CDR3 runs 14 residues. The CDR3 DNA follows: TGTGCCAGCAGCTTAGACAGGAATAGCTACGAGCAGTACTTC. Translated, it gives CASSLDRNSYEQYF.

The chain recombines TRBV30 with TRBJ2-1; D is perhaps TRBD2 (5 bases). The CDR3 has 13 amino acids. Trimming cost V 3 bases and J 0 bases, with 6 bases left between them. Germline loops: CDR1 GTSNPN, CDR2 SVGIG (reference sequence). The CDR3 is CAWRGSSYNEQFF. DNA for the CDR3: TGTGCCTGGAGGGGGAGCTCCTACAATGAGCAGTTCTTC.

This sequence joins TRBV18 and TRBJ1-5, with D perhaps matching TRBD1 (5 bases). Between the trimmed V and J ends, which lost 8 bases and 1 base, there was a span of 15 bases. CDR3 length equals 15 residues. CDR1 is KGHSH and CDR2 is LQKENI in the germline V gene. CDR3 in amino acids: CASTRTTLSNQPQHF. The DNA of the CDR3 is TGTGCCAGCACCAGGACAACCCTAAGCAATCAGCCCCAGCATTTT.

The rearrangement links TRBV6-5 to TRBJ2-7; tentatively, D is TRBD1 (6 bases). The V end was cut by 2 bases, the J end by 7 bases, with 9 bases between. From germline, CDR1 is MNHEY and CDR2 SVGAGI. The length of the CDR3 is 12 residues. The CDR3 spells CASSYGGGEQYF. The DNA for the CDR3 is TGTGCCAGCAGTTACGGGGGCGGGGAGCAGTACTTC.

V usage is TRBV28 and J usage is TRBJ2-7; 7 nucleotides match TRBD1. Germline lookup yields CDR1 MDHEN and CDR2 SYDVKM. The V and J ends lost 6 bases and 3 bases, in that order; junction bases with no gene match: 14. This CDR3 contains 16 residues. CDR3 DNA: TGTGCCAGCAGCCTCCAACAGGGGTCACTTCTCTACGAGCAGTACTTC. Its translation is CASSLQQGSLLYEQYF.

The chain has TRBV11-3 and TRBJ2-7, with D perhaps TRBD2 (6 bases). The V and J ends lost 5 bases and 6 bases respectively, with 14 bases between them. This CDR3 spans 13 amino acids. Germline V gene lookup returns CDR1 SGHNT and CDR2 YENEEA. DNA for the CDR3: TGTGCCAGCAGCGAGGAGGGAGGTAGCGAGCAGTACTTC. Protein sequence: CASSEEGGSEQYF.

The chain joins TRBV28 to TRBJ2-7; D is perhaps TRBD2 (6 bases). V shed 4 bases and J shed 2 bases, with 12 bases lying between them. This CDR3 has 14 residues. Germline values: CDR1 MDHEN, CDR2 SYDVKM. The CDR3 nucleotides are TGTGCCAGCAGTTCAGGAGGGGAAACCTACGAGCAGTACTTC. Translated: CASSSGGETYEQYF.

V gene TRBV18 combines with J gene TRBJ1-5; perhaps TRBD1 as D (6 bases). The CDR3 extends over 15 amino acids. V dropped 2 bases and J dropped 3 bases, with 11 bases sitting between them. CDR1 and CDR2 from the germline V gene are KGHSH and LQKENI. CDR3 sequence reads: CASSPRGGINQPQHF. CDR3 DNA sequence: TGTGCCAGCTCACCAAGAGGGGGTATCAATCAGCCCCAGCATTTT.

The chain joins TRBV11-3 to TRBJ2-3, with D tentatively TRBD1 (5 bases). Between the trimmed V and J ends, which lost 1 base and 5 bases, there was a span of 13 bases. The CDR3 extends over 15 amino acids. Germline CDR1 SGHNT, CDR2 YENEEA. The DNA for the CDR3 is TGTGCCAGCAGCTTAGGGTACAGGAAATTAGATACGCAGTATTTT. Translation gives CASSLGYRKLDTQYF.

The chain recombines TRBV27 with TRBJ2-7, with 9 bases that match TRBD1. The V and J ends lost 6 bases and 3 bases, in that order; junction bases with no gene match: 3. Germline V CDR1 and CDR2: MNHEY, SMNVEV (reference sequence). CDR3 size: 13 residues. CDR3 sequence reads: CASSRDRDYEQYF. CDR3 nucleotide sequence: TGTGCCAGCAGCCGGGACAGGGACTACGAGCAGTACTTC.

V is TRBV12-5 and J is TRBJ2-1; D gene uncertain. V was cut by 4 bases and J by 9 bases, with 10 bases left in between. The CDR3 loop spans 12 amino acids. The germline gives CDR1 LGHNT, CDR2 FRNRAP. CDR3 bases: TGTGCTAGTGGTTCTAATTACGGTGAGCAGTTCTTC. This gives the protein CASGSNYGEQFF.

The gene calls are TRBV7-6 and TRBJ2-1; 8 nucleotides line up with TRBD1. Per germline, CDR1 SGHVS and CDR2 FNYEAQ. The V segment lost 4 bases and the J segment 14 bases; nucleotides outside the gene matches: 10. The CDR3 loop spans 13 amino acids. This CDR3 reads CASSSSGQGTEFF. The CDR3 DNA sequence: TGTGCCAGCAGCTCCAGCGGACAGGGCACTGAGTTCTTC.

The chain employs TRBV29-1 and TRBJ2-1, with D uncertain. Germline lookup yields CDR1 SQVTM and CDR2 ANQGSEA. Between the trimmed V and J ends, which lost 4 bases and 3 bases, there was a span of 7 bases. The CDR3 runs 12 residues. DNA for the CDR3: TGCAGCGTTGGGTCCGGCTACAATGAGCAGTTCTTC. As protein: CSVGSGYNEQFF.

V and J are TRBV10-3 and TRBJ1-4; TRBD1 is a possible D gene (6 bases). V lost 8 bases to trimming and J lost 5 bases, with 21 bases between them. This CDR3 is built from 16 residues. From germline, CDR1 is ENHRY and CDR2 SYGVKD. CDR3 in DNA: TGTGCCATCGGAAAAACACACAGGGACGGCAATGAAAAACTGTTTTTT. Translated: CAIGKTHRDGNEKLFF.

This clone turned up a few times. This chain connects TRBV6-4 to TRBJ1-6; perhaps TRBD1 as D (5 bases). CDR1 and CDR2 (germline): MRHNA, SNTAGT. Trimming stripped 0 bases from V and 7 bases from J, with 10 bases between. This CDR3 spans 15 amino acids. The CDR3 coding sequence is TGTGCCAGCAGTGACTCGCCAGGGAACAATTCACCCCTCCACTTT. This codes for CASSDSPGNNSPLHF.

The V gene is TRBV29-1, the J gene TRBJ2-7; D is unclear. V lost 5 bases and J 5 bases, leaving 10 bases between the germline ends. The CDR3 is 11 residues long. The germline V gene encodes CDR1 SQVTM and CDR2 ANQGSEA. CDR3 in amino acids: CSVLGENEQYF. For the CDR3, the DNA is TGCAGCGTTCTAGGCGAGAACGAGCAGTACTTC.

The chain couples TRBV19 to TRBJ2-1; D perhaps matches TRBD2 (6 bases). The CDR3 contains 16 residues. Germline CDR1 LNHDA, CDR2 SQIVND (reference sequence). The V end was cut by 1 base, the J end by 8 bases, with 18 bases between. CDR3 protein: CASSIVSRLANDEQFF. In nucleotides, the CDR3 is TGTGCCAGTAGTATAGTATCTCGGCTAGCGAACGATGAGCAGTTCTTC.

Written as DNA, the CDR3 is TGTGCCAGTAACGGGAGGGCTTCCTACAATGAGCAGTTCTTC. Encoded protein: CASNGRASYNEQFF. The chain has TRBV19 and TRBJ2-1; 8 nucleotides line up with TRBD2. CDR1 and CDR2 from the germline V gene are LNHDA and SQIVND (reference sequence). Unmatched junction bases numbered 3, after V lost 7 bases and J lost 1 base. The CDR3 is made up of 14 amino acids.

In this sample, this clone turned up once. The V call is TRBV25-1, the J call TRBJ2-2, with D possibly being TRBD2 (5 bases). Germline loops: CDR1 MGHDK, CDR2 SYGVNS. Trimming took off 6 bases at V and 1 base at J, with 6 bases between the two ends. The CDR3 extends over 13 amino acids. CDR3 DNA: TGTGCCAGCAGCACTAGGAACACCGGGGAGCTGTTTTTT. Residues: CASSTRNTGELFF.

The rearrangement links TRBV27 to TRBJ2-7; 9 nucleotides align to TRBD1. The CDR3 spans 14 residues. With 5 bases clipped from V and 5 bases from J, the junction kept 7 bases outside the gene matches. In germline, CDR1 is MNHEY, CDR2 SMNVEV (reference sequence). CDR3 residues: CASSAGQGYNEQYF. CDR3 nucleotides: TGTGCCAGCAGTGCGGGACAGGGCTATAACGAGCAGTACTTC.

The rearrangement joins TRBV28 to TRBJ1-4; D might be TRBD1 (5 bases). This CDR3 is built from 14 residues. From germline, CDR1 is MDHEN and CDR2 SYDVKM. Trimming stripped 5 bases from V and 4 bases from J, with 11 bases between. The CDR3 DNA follows: TGTGCCAGCAGTCGACAGTCGGATAATGAAAAACTGTTTTTT. It encodes CASSRQSDNEKLFF.

The chain couples TRBV7-9 to TRBJ2-5; maybe TRBD1 (5 bases). V was shortened by 5 bases and J by 4 bases, with 20 bases between the two germline ends. Germline CDR1 reads SEHNR; CDR2 reads FQNEAQ (reference sequence). The CDR3 runs 16 residues. CDR3 DNA sequence: TGTGCCAGCAGCCTTATTGGACGGATGGGGCTAGAGACCCAGTACTTC. It specifies CASSLIGRMGLETQYF.

The rearrangement uses TRBV6-5 and TRBJ1-1; 9 nucleotides match TRBD1. The CDR3 spans 13 residues. The junction had 4 bases not matched to a gene; V was cut back by 6 bases and J by 5 bases. The germline CDR1 and CDR2 sequences are MNHEY and SVGAGI. The CDR3 DNA sequence: TGTGCCAGCAGAGACGGACAGGGGACTGAAGCTTTCTTT. As protein: CASRDGQGTEAFF.

The chain recombines TRBV12-5 with TRBJ2-7, with D perhaps matching TRBD2 (6 bases). Deletions cut 6 bases from V and 2 bases from J, with 14 bases between. The CDR3 extends over 14 amino acids. The germline V gene has CDR1 LGHNT and CDR2 FRNRAP. Written as DNA, the CDR3 is TGTGCTAGTGGCCGGGAGAGTCCGCCCTACGAGCAGTACTTC. It specifies CASGRESPPYEQYF.

This clone was counted a single time. The chain recombines TRBV29-1 with TRBJ2-3, with TRBD2 matching 8 bases. V trimming: 0 bases; J trimming: 3 bases; junction bases outside the gene matches: 2. The CDR3 contains 14 residues. From germline, CDR1 is SQVTM and CDR2 ANQGSEA. DNA for the CDR3: TGCAGCGTTGAAGACAGCGGGAGAACAGATACGCAGTATTTT. This sequence encodes CSVEDSGRTDTQYF.

This chain uses TRBV9 with TRBJ2-3, with TRBD2 matching 8 bases. The germline V gene encodes CDR1 SGDLS and CDR2 YYNGEE. This CDR3 contains 18 residues. J gave up 4 bases and V 4 bases, and 17 bases lay outside the gene matches. The CDR3 bases are TGTGCCAGCAGCACTCGGGGGATGGAGCGGGAGTTAGCAGATACGCAGTATTTT. Translated: CASSTRGMERELADTQYF.

The chain recombines TRBV19 with TRBJ2-3; a weak D match, TRBD1 (5 bases). V lost 7 bases, J lost 4 bases, and 12 bases lay in between. The CDR3 is 13 amino acids. Germline V gene lookup returns CDR1 LNHDA and CDR2 SQIVND (reference sequence). This chain's CDR3 is CASNQGLADTQYF. CDR3 in DNA: TGTGCCAGTAATCAGGGTTTGGCAGATACGCAGTATTTT.